Below, 31 T cell receptor beta chains from the same sample are listed, as sequenced in a study of T cells after yellow fever vaccination. Using its own MiXCR run on the 5' RACE reads, TCRdb lists one record per CDR3 protein. The sample consists of 200,000 to 300,000 distinct CDR3 sequences, more than 3.5% of them appearing once. Here the sequenced sample was PBMCs, taken 15 days after the yellow fever booster vaccination. The source is a man between 18 and 29 years old who received the YFV17D yellow fever vaccine.

In this sample, this clonotype turned up many times. The chain uses TRBV12-3 or TRBV12-4 and TRBJ2-3; TRBD1 might be the D (5 bases). The V and J ends lost 5 bases and 2 bases respectively, with 8 bases between them. The CDR3 sequence is 13 residues long. The CDR3 reads CASSQGHTDTQYF. In DNA, the CDR3 is TGTGCCAGCAGTCAGGGCCACACAGATACGCAGTATTTT.

This clonotype showed up many times. V usage is TRBV6-2 or TRBV6-3 and J usage is TRBJ2-1; no clear D gene. There are 12 residues in the CDR3. In germline, CDR1 is MNHEY, CDR2 SVGEGT. The V end lost 2 bases, the J end lost 7 bases, and 6 bases lay between the germline ends. Here the CDR3 DNA reads TGTGCCAGCAGTTACCCTCTTAATGAGCAGTTCTTC. This gives the protein CASSYPLNEQFF.

The chain carries TRBV7-2 and TRBJ1-2, with a weak D call TRBD1 (5 bases). Trimming cost V 4 bases and J 8 bases, with 14 bases left between them. Germline CDR1 and CDR2: SGHTA and FQGNSA. The CDR3 length is 13 residues. Here the CDR3 reads CASSYQGSGGYTF. CDR3 in DNA: TGTGCCAGCAGCTACCAGGGTTCTGGCGGCTACACCTTC.

This clonotype was detected many times. The CDR3 protein is CASSPAGAAGETQYF. In DNA, the CDR3 is TGTGCCAGCTCACCTGCCGGGGCCGCTGGGGAGACCCAGTACTTC. The chain carries TRBV18 and TRBJ2-5; D may match TRBD1 or TRBD2 (5 bases each). The germline V gene has CDR1 KGHSH and CDR2 LQKENI. Between the trimmed V and J ends, which lost 3 bases and 5 bases, there was a span of 16 bases. This CDR3 comprises 15 residues.

The sample holds many counts of this clonotype. The V and J genes are TRBV7-9 and TRBJ1-3, with unresolved D. This CDR3 comprises 11 residues. Germline assignment: CDR1 SEHNR and CDR2 FQNEAQ (reference sequence). V was trimmed by 7 bases and J by 2 bases, leaving 3 bases between them. For the CDR3, the DNA is TGTGCCAGCAACACTGGAAACACCATATATTTT. Its protein is CASNTGNTIYF. Full variable domain (remainder filled in from reference TRBV7-9 and TRBJ1-3): DTGVSQNPRHKITKRGQNVTFRCDPISEHNRLYWYRQTLGQGPEFLTYFQNEAQLEKSRLLSDRFSAERPKGSFSTLEIQRTEQGDSAMYLCASNTGNTIYFGEGSWLTVV.

There are many counts of this clonotype. This chain links TRBV7-6 with TRBJ2-3, with 7 bases that match TRBD2. In germline, CDR1 is SGHVS, CDR2 FNYEAQ. The CDR3 runs 15 residues. The ends lost 2 bases at V and 1 base at J; junction bases unmatched: 3. The CDR3 region has the DNA TGTGCCAGCAGCTTAAGGAGCGGGGGCACAGATACGCAGTATTTT. Amino acid sequence: CASSLRSGGTDTQYF. The complete variable domain, with remaining parts taken from reference TRBV7-6 and TRBJ2-3, reads GAGVSQSPRYKVTKRGQDVALRCDPISGHVSLYWYRQALGQGPEFLTYFNYEAQQDKSGLPNDRFSAERPEGSISTLTIQRTEQRDSAMYRCASSLRSGGTDTQYFGPGTRLTVL.

This clonotype was seen many times. J is TRBJ1-3 and V is TRBV12-3 or TRBV12-4; D is undetermined. Between the trimmed V and J ends, which lost 6 bases and 2 bases, there was a span of 5 bases. The CDR3 totals 12 residues. The CDR3 region is CASSSTGNTIYF. The CDR3 coding sequence is TGTGCCAGCAGCTCCACTGGAAACACCATATATTTT.

At least ten counts were recorded for this clonotype. J is TRBJ2-2 and V is TRBV25-1, with D perhaps matching TRBD1 or TRBD2 (5 bases each). Germline V gene sequence: CDR1 MGHDK, CDR2 SYGVNS. Between the trimmed V and J ends, which lost 6 bases and 7 bases, there was a span of 12 bases. The CDR3 runs to 13 residues. Here the CDR3 reads CASRTPGGGELFF. The CDR3 nucleotides read TGTGCCAGCAGGACACCTGGGGGCGGGGAGCTGTTTTTT.

At least ten counts were recorded for this clonotype. The genes are TRBV9 and TRBJ2-1, with 7 positions matching TRBD2. Trimming cost V 3 bases and J 2 bases; bases outside gene matches: 5. The CDR3 has 15 residues. Germline V lookup: CDR1 SGDLS, CDR2 YYNGEE. The CDR3 nucleotides read TGTGCCAGCAGCGCATCGAGCGGGGCCTACAATGAGCAGTTCTTC. Its translation: CASSASSGAYNEQFF.

This clonotype was counted at least ten times. This chain links TRBV19 with TRBJ2-5; maybe TRBD2 (5 bases). Per germline, CDR1 LNHDA and CDR2 SQIVND (reference sequence). Trimming took off 7 bases at V and 2 bases at J, with 11 bases between the two ends. This CDR3 is built from 13 residues. In DNA form, the CDR3 reads TGTGCCAGTATCGGGAAAACACAAGAGACCCAGTACTTC. Protein product: CASIGKTQETQYF.

The sample holds many counts of this clonotype. The rearrangement uses TRBV10-3 and TRBJ2-5, with D hard to call. Germline CDR1 reads ENHRY; CDR2 reads SYGVKD. The CDR3 is 13 amino acids. Between the trimmed V and J ends, which lost 2 bases and 4 bases, there was a span of 8 bases. The CDR3 DNA reads TGTGCCATCAGTGAGACCTCGGGAGAGACCCAGTACTTC. It codes for CAISETSGETQYF.

This clonotype has a count of ten or more. V usage is TRBV5-1 and J usage is TRBJ2-5; 8 positions match TRBD2. After removal of 0 bases from V and 1 base from J, the junction contained 5 bases not matched to a gene. The length of the CDR3 is 16 residues. CDR1 and CDR2 from the germline V gene are SGHRS and YFSETQ. This CDR3 reads CASSLAIAGFQETQYF. The CDR3 DNA follows: TGCGCCAGCAGCTTGGCAATAGCGGGGTTCCAAGAGACCCAGTACTTC.

This clonotype appeared many times. The gene calls are TRBV5-1 and TRBJ2-7; 7 bases agree with TRBD1. The CDR3 is made up of 13 amino acids. Germline V gives CDR1 SGHRS, CDR2 YFSETQ. Trimming cost V 4 bases and J 1 base; bases outside gene matches: 2. CDR3 region: CASSTGVSYEQYF. The DNA of the CDR3 is TGCGCCAGCAGCACAGGGGTTTCCTACGAGCAGTACTTC.

This clonotype was seen many times. The chain joins TRBV6-5 to TRBJ1-6, with TRBD1 as a possible D gene (6 bases). The germline gives CDR1 MNHEY, CDR2 SVGAGI. This CDR3 is built from 16 residues. V was trimmed by 2 bases and J by 5 bases, leaving 13 bases between them. The CDR3 bases are TGTGCCAGCAGTTACCCCCGGGACACCGATAATTCACCCCTCCACTTT. This gives the protein CASSYPRDTDNSPLHF.

This clonotype was counted at least ten times. The rearrangement links TRBV7-2 to TRBJ2-3; 7 nucleotides align to TRBD1. The CDR3 length is 15 residues. V was clipped by 3 bases and J by 1 base; unmatched bases: 4. Germline V lookup: CDR1 SGHTA, CDR2 FQGNSA. The CDR3, as DNA: TGTGCCAGCAGCTTCGGAACAGGGGGCACAGATACGCAGTATTTT. Translation: CASSFGTGGTDTQYF.

At least ten counts were recorded for this clonotype. Written as DNA, the CDR3 is TGTGCCAGCAGTCCCGCCTTGCGGTACAGGGAGACCCATGAGGACGAGCAGTACTTC. Translating gives CASSPALRYRETHEDEQYF. This sequence joins TRBV7-9 and TRBJ2-7; D possibly corresponds to TRBD1 (6 bases). This CDR3 is built from 19 residues. V lost 6 bases and J lost 5, with 32 bases in between. Germline V gene lookup returns CDR1 SEHNR and CDR2 FQNEAQ (reference sequence).

There are many counts of this clonotype. The chain links TRBV9 to TRBJ2-1; a possible D gene is TRBD2 (5 bases). There are 12 residues in the CDR3. The ends were cut back, 3 bases at V and 12 bases at J, with 13 bases in the middle. Germline CDR1 is SGDLS and CDR2 is YYNGEE. DNA for the CDR3: TGTGCCAGCAGCGGAACTGAGGGAAGGCAGTTCTTC. Translation: CASSGTEGRQFF.

This clonotype occurred many times. The chain carries TRBV24-1 and TRBJ1-4; D is unclear. The CDR3 has 12 residues. The V end was cut by 4 bases, the J end by 6 bases, with 5 bases between. CDR1 is KGHDR, CDR2 SFDVKD, per germline. CDR3 residues: CATSERDEKLFF. The DNA for the CDR3 is TGTGCCACCAGTGAACGGGATGAAAAACTGTTTTTT.

Ten or more counts support this clonotype. The V call is TRBV9, the J call TRBJ2-2, with a weak D call TRBD2 (6 bases). Germline assignment: CDR1 SGDLS and CDR2 YYNGEE. With 5 bases removed from V and 4 bases from J, the gap between germline ends came to 9 bases. This CDR3 has 13 residues. CDR3 amino acids: CASRREFTGELFF. The CDR3 DNA is TGTGCCAGCAGACGGGAGTTCACCGGGGAGCTGTTTTTT.

This clonotype was observed at least ten times. V is TRBV20-1 and J is TRBJ2-3; D call uncertain. CDR1 is DFQATT, CDR2 SNEGSKA, per germline (reference sequence). The CDR3 runs 14 residues. Trimming cost V 5 bases and J 1 base, with 13 bases left between them. CDR3 DNA sequence: TGCAGTGCTTCCGGCCCACGAGGCACAGATACGCAGTATTTT. Amino acids: CSASGPRGTDTQYF.

This clonotype was recorded many times. This chain links TRBV7-9 with TRBJ2-1; possibly TRBD2 for D (7 bases). Germline V gene sequence: CDR1 SEHNR, CDR2 FQNEAQ (reference sequence). The CDR3 spans 16 residues. The germline V and J ends were trimmed by 4 bases and 7 bases, with 20 bases remaining between them. In DNA, the CDR3 is TGTGCCAGCAGCTCGAGGGGGGGCCTCGGAGTTAATGAGCAGTTCTTC. It yields the protein CASSSRGGLGVNEQFF. The whole variable domain, filled in from reference TRBV7-9 and TRBJ2-1, reads DTGVSQNPRHKITKRGQNVTFRCDPISEHNRLYWYRQTLGQGPEFLTYFQNEAQLEKSRLLSDRFSAERPKGSFSTLEIQRTEQGDSAMYLCASSSRGGLGVNEQFFGPGTRLTVL.

This clonotype was counted many times. The CDR3: CASSPPLWTSVGTDTQYF. The CDR3 bases are TGTGCCAGCAGCCCCCCATTGTGGACTAGCGTTGGAACAGATACGCAGTATTTT. This chain connects TRBV7-2 to TRBJ2-3; 9 positions agree with TRBD2. Germline-derived CDR1 and CDR2 are SGHTA and FQGNSA. The CDR3 is 18 amino acids. Germline trimming cut 5 bases from V and 3 bases from J; bases unmatched to any gene: 15.

This clonotype was recorded at least ten times. This rearrangement joins TRBV12-3 or TRBV12-4 to TRBJ2-5; no clear D gene. The CDR3 sequence is 14 residues long. V was trimmed by 2 bases and J by 2 bases, leaving 9 bases between them. This chain's CDR3 is CASSLNWIQETQYF. The CDR3 nucleotides are TGTGCCAGCAGTTTAAACTGGATACAAGAGACCCAGTACTTC.

This clonotype was counted ten times or more. This chain links TRBV24-1 with TRBJ1-5; no clear D. The V end was cut by 5 bases, the J end by 1 base, with 5 bases between. The CDR3 has 13 residues. The V gene's germline CDR1 is KGHDR and CDR2 SFDVKD. CDR3 loop: CATSAVSNQPQHF. The CDR3 DNA reads as TGTGCCACCAGTGCAGTGAGCAATCAGCCCCAGCATTTT.

This clonotype was counted ten times or more. The chain has TRBV4-2 and TRBJ2-5; the D is unclear. There are 15 residues in the CDR3. CDR1 and CDR2 from the germline V gene are LGHNA and YNFKEQ. V lost 0 bases and J 2 bases, leaving 10 bases between the germline ends. The CDR3 DNA sequence: TGTGCCAGCAGCCAAGATACGCTAGAACAAGAGACCCAGTACTTC. It specifies CASSQDTLEQETQYF.

There are many counts of this clonotype. The chain has TRBV24-1 and TRBJ2-1, with D possibly matching TRBD1 (6 bases). CDR3 length equals 12 residues. Trimming left V 9 bases short and J 2 bases short, with 7 bases between. Per the germline V gene, CDR1 is KGHDR and CDR2 is SFDVKD. The CDR3 loop reads CATGTPYNEQFF. CDR3 DNA sequence: TGTGCCACCGGGACACCCTACAATGAGCAGTTCTTC.

This clonotype has at least ten counts. The junction shows a germline mismatch at one end, possibly a read error. The V call is TRBV5-1, the J call TRBJ2-5; no reliable D call. The CDR3 contains 12 residues. Germline-derived CDR1 and CDR2 are SGHRS and YFSETQ. The CDR3 coding sequence is TGCGCCAGCAGTTTGGACGCAGAGACCCAGTACTTC. Protein sequence: CASSLDAETQYF.

There are many counts of this clonotype. The rearrangement joins TRBV28 to TRBJ1-2; 8 bases match TRBD1. After removal of 4 bases from V and 6 bases from J, the junction contained 13 bases not matched to a gene. CDR3 size: 16 residues. Germline loops: CDR1 MDHEN, CDR2 SYDVKM. Written as DNA, the CDR3 is TGTGCCAGCAGTTCAATTAGGGGACAGGTCTTGGATGGCTACACCTTC. This gives the protein CASSSIRGQVLDGYTF.

This clonotype was counted at least ten times. V usage is TRBV28 and J usage is TRBJ1-6, with no clear D. Germline loops: CDR1 MDHEN, CDR2 SYDVKM. The ends were cut back, 1 base at V and 0 bases at J, with 7 bases in the middle. The CDR3 is 16 amino acids. CDR3 DNA sequence: TGTGCCAGCAGTTTATCCCGGGGCTCCTATAATTCACCCCTCCACTTT. This encodes CASSLSRGSYNSPLHF.

In this sample, this clonotype turned up many times. The J gene is TRBJ2-3, the V gene TRBV30, with D perhaps given as TRBD1 or TRBD2 (5 bases each). V was shortened by 4 bases and J by 5 bases, with 16 bases between the two germline ends. The length of the CDR3 is 14 residues. In germline, CDR1 is GTSNPN, CDR2 SVGIG (reference sequence). The CDR3 coding sequence is TGTGCCTGGACGAGGGGTCAAGGTGGAGATACGCAGTATTTT. Translating it yields CAWTRGQGGDTQYF. The complete variable domain, with remaining parts taken from reference TRBV30 and TRBJ2-3, reads SQTIHQWPATLVQPVGSPLSLECTVEGTSNPNLYWYRQAAGRGLQLLFYSVGIGQISSEVPQNLSASRPQDRQFILSSKKLLLSDSGFYLCAWTRGQGGDTQYFGPGTRLTVL.

This clonotype was observed at least ten times. The J gene is TRBJ1-2, the V gene TRBV4-2; D may be TRBD1 (5 bases). The CDR3 is made up of 16 amino acids. The germline CDR1 and CDR2 sequences are LGHNA and YNFKEQ. The V end was cut by 2 bases, the J end by 0 bases, with 13 bases between. CDR3 DNA: TGTGCCAGCAGCCAAAATCCGCAGGGAGCTAACTATGGCTACACCTTC. Translating gives CASSQNPQGANYGYTF.